The TCR beta chain under discussion was sequenced for a study of a mutant IDH1 vaccine in newly diagnosed glioma. Study as a whole: In some groups vaccination began 4-6 weeks post-radiotherapy; others received it with temozolomide. Treated patients, averaging around 40 years, were around 62% male and around 40% female.

Time point meaning: week 23, last vaccination. All doses held 300 ug of mutant IDH1 20-mer peptide, with topical imiquimod. Donors had new WHO grade 3 or 4 IDH1-mutant, ATRX-lost astrocytomas. With regard to this clone: The antigen remains undetermined.

The table came from immunoSEQ multiplex PCR; TCRdb's copy has only in-frame clones and leaves some out. The sample has about 65,000 clones; about 85% are singletons. Trimming took 0 bases from V and 5 from J, leaving 11 bases between them. Germline loops: CDR1 SGHRS, CDR2 YFSETQ. CDR3 size: 14 residues. The chain is built from TRBV5-1 and TRBJ1-1; D perhaps matches TRBD1 (6 bases). The material sequenced was PBMCs, taken from a glioma patient whose treatment included an IDH1 peptide vaccine. The TCR was taken from a man in his thirties or forties with glioma. The DNA for the CDR3 is TGCGCCAGCAGCTTGGGGCGGGGGCGGACTGAAGCTTTCTTT. It encodes CASSLGRGRTEAFF.